This TCR beta chain was captured in a study of human T cells and chemical hapten exposure. Overall study: The study patch tested 0.01% DPC on the upper back and read results at 6 days. Study results and limitations: Expanded TCR sets contained significantly more large CDR3 similarity clusters than controls.

This clonotype was found a few times. Its cognate antigen is unknown. Time point specified: pre-sensitization, week 0. Indicated treatment: therapeutic diphenylcyclopropenone sensitization with weekly scalp DPC. Every donor had alopecia and was 18 to 70 years old; all were suitable for DPC. Trimming took off 5 bases at V and 1 base at J, with 16 bases between the two ends. This CDR3 is built from 16 residues. Germline CDR1 is SGHAT and CDR2 is FQNNGV. TCRdb reprocessed the RACE reads via MiXCR and lists one record per CDR3 protein. The sample records more than 100,000 distinct CDR3 sequences, roughly 13% being singletons.

The chain has TRBV11-2 and TRBJ2-3; weak D call: TRBD1 (6 bases). This specimen was whole blood, taken in connection with sensitization to the hapten diphenylcyclopropenone (DPC). This receptor was obtained from a woman in her late teens or twenties with alopecia areata. Some clones in this sample may be carry-over from other donors' samples. The chain's CDR3 is CASSLSGGGGTDTQYF. DNA for the CDR3: TGTGCCAGCAGCCTAAGTGGGGGCGGCGGCACAGATACGCAGTATTTT.